Each of the 26 T cell receptor beta chains below was sequenced from the same sample in a study of regulatory T cells in long-lasting Graves disease. The time point denotes: persistent/refractory GD, antithyroid drugs over 5 years with positive TRAb. PBMC-derived RNA was used for the TCR library. Building of the TCR beta libraries involved iRepertoire HTBI primers and Arm-PCR of CDR3 regions. TCRdb processed the multiplex PCR reads anew with MiXCR; each CDR3 protein has one entry. Here the sample spans some 340,000 distinct CDR3 sequences, less than 30% being singletons. This material consisted of peripheral blood mononuclear cells (PBMCs), taken when the disease was refractory, from a patient treated with antithyroid drugs. Source of these receptors: a woman aged 40 to 55 with Graves disease.

V is TRBV6-1 and J is TRBJ2-2; 8 positions agree with TRBD1. Germline V gives CDR1 MNHNS, CDR2 SASEGT. This CDR3 comprises 15 residues. With V trimmed by 5 bases and J by 0 bases, 2 bases remained unmatched. CDR3 loop: CASSKDRANTGELFF. The CDR3 region has the DNA TGTGCCAGCAGTAAGGACAGGGCGAACACCGGGGAGCTGTTTTTT.

The chain is built from TRBV15 and TRBJ1-1; no clear D gene. With 0 bases removed from V and 1 base from J, the gap between germline ends came to 6 bases. There are 14 residues in the CDR3. CDR1 and CDR2 (germline): LNHNV, YYDKDF (reference sequence). The DNA of the CDR3 is TGTGCCACCAGCAGAGAGTGGGGGAACACTGAAGCTTTCTTT. Protein sequence: CATSREWGNTEAFF. Based on the CDR3 plus reference TRBV15 and TRBJ1-1, the full variable domain is DAMVIQNPRYQVTQFGKPVTLSCSQTLNHNVMYWYQQKSSQAPKLLFHYYDKDFNNEADTPDNFQSRRPNTSFCFLDIRSPGLGDTAMYLCATSREWGNTEAFFGQGTRLTVV.

This clonotype has ten or more counts. The chain recombines TRBV28 with TRBJ1-5, with TRBD1 matching over 9 bases. Germline V lookup: CDR1 MDHEN, CDR2 SYDVKM. The CDR3 contains 15 residues. Trimming took 6 bases from V and 5 from J; bases not matched to a gene: 8. CDR3 sequence: CASREPGQGHQPQHF. The CDR3 DNA is TGTGCCAGCAGAGAGCCGGGACAGGGCCATCAGCCCCAGCATTTT.

The chain recombines TRBV6-1 with TRBJ1-1, with D perhaps TRBD1 (6 bases). CDR3 length equals 14 residues. The germline CDR1 and CDR2 sequences are MNHNS and SASEGT. V was trimmed by 3 bases and J by 5 bases, leaving 13 bases between them. The CDR3 sequence: CASSETGRGTEAFF. The CDR3 region has the DNA TGTGCCAGCAGTGAGACAGGACGCGGGACTGAAGCTTTCTTT.

The chain uses TRBV6-2 or TRBV6-3 and TRBJ2-4; 8 bases are a match to TRBD1. V was clipped by 2 bases and J by 4 bases; unmatched bases: 13. Germline lookup yields CDR1 MNHEY and CDR2 SVGEGT. This CDR3 is built from 18 residues. CDR3 loop: CASSYPIGTGEEKNIQYF. The CDR3, as DNA: TGTGCCAGCAGTTACCCTATCGGGACAGGAGAAGAGAAAAACATTCAGTACTTC.

This clonotype was counted at least ten times. V gene TRBV12-3 or TRBV12-4 combines with J gene TRBJ2-7, with TRBD2 matching over 11 bases. The CDR3 consists of 15 residues. Germline trimming cut 5 bases from V and 3 bases from J; bases unmatched to any gene: 6. The CDR3 loop is CASSIGTSGVYEQYF. The CDR3 nucleotides are TGTGCCAGCAGTATCGGGACTAGCGGAGTCTACGAGCAGTACTTC.

There are many counts of this clonotype. V usage is TRBV28 and J usage is TRBJ2-6; D remains ambiguous. The CDR3 length is 12 residues. Germline CDR1 and CDR2: MDHEN and SYDVKM. V gave up 6 bases and J gave up 2 bases, with 2 bases separating them. The CDR3 loop is CASRAGANVLTF. CDR3 coding DNA: TGTGCCAGCAGGGCTGGGGCCAACGTCCTGACTTTC.

This clonotype was counted once. This sequence joins TRBV10-2 and TRBJ1-6, with a weak D call TRBD1 (5 bases). The CDR3 spans 16 residues. Germline loops: CDR1 WSHSY, CDR2 SAAADI. The V and J ends lost 6 bases and 4 bases respectively, with 16 bases between them. The CDR3 nucleotides read TGCGCCAGCAGGGATCCCGAGGGGATTTATAATTCACCCCTCCACTTT. It is translated as CASRDPEGIYNSPLHF.

This clonotype was seen a handful of times. CDR3 amino acids: CAIGTSALSGTGELFF. The CDR3 DNA follows: TGTGCCATCGGGACTAGCGCCCTCTCGGGCACCGGGGAGCTGTTTTTT. This chain connects TRBV10-3 to TRBJ2-2; 10 nucleotides align to TRBD2. Germline V CDR1 and CDR2: ENHRY, SYGVKD. This CDR3 contains 16 residues. V shed 8 bases, J shed 4 bases, and the junction held 10 bases outside the gene matches.

This clonotype was recorded many times. The chain employs TRBV6-5 and TRBJ1-2; 9 positions match TRBD1. Trimming cost V 0 bases and J 7 bases; bases outside gene matches: 6. This CDR3 is built from 15 residues. Germline CDR1 and CDR2: MNHEY and SVGAGI. Written as DNA, the CDR3 is TGTGCCAGCAGTTACTCGGGACAGGGTTTCGGTGGCTACACCTTC. Protein: CASSYSGQGFGGYTF.

This clonotype came up a few times. V usage is TRBV3-1 and J usage is TRBJ2-2; no clear D gene. The CDR3 length is 12 residues. Trimming removed 9 bases from V and 4 bases from J, with 9 bases in between. Germline lookup yields CDR1 LGHDT and CDR2 YNNKEL (reference sequence). The CDR3 protein is CASIGTTGELFF. The CDR3 DNA is TGTGCCAGTATAGGAACCACCGGGGAGCTGTTTTTT.

As for this clonotype: At one boundary the junction diverges from the germline segment, which might be a read error. Here the CDR3 DNA reads TGTGTCAGCAGCCAGGCCCAGAGATACACCGGGGAGCTGTTTTTT. Protein: CVSSQAQRYTGELFF. The chain joins TRBV14 to TRBJ2-2, with D hard to call. The CDR3 contains 15 residues. Per the germline V gene, CDR1 is SGHDN and CDR2 is FVKESK.

This clonotype was detected a few times. A junction end diverges from the germline sequence, so it may reflect a read error. The chain uses TRBV20-1 and TRBJ2-4, with D perhaps TRBD1 (6 bases). Germline V lookup: CDR1 DFQATT, CDR2 SNEGSKA (reference sequence). This CDR3 has 14 amino acids. The CDR3 here is CSARDRLAKNIQYF. In DNA, the CDR3 is TGCAGTGCTCGAGACAGGCTAGCCAAAAACATTCAGTACTTC.

J is TRBJ2-2 and V is TRBV2, with 7 bases that match TRBD2. Germline V lookup: CDR1 SNHLY, CDR2 FYNNEI. CDR3 length: 15 amino acids. V dropped 8 bases and J dropped 0; count of bases not matched to a gene: 6. The CDR3 DNA reads TGTGCCAGCCGAACTGGACTAGCGAACACCGGGGAGCTGTTTTTT. The encoded protein is CASRTGLANTGELFF.

This clonotype has just a few counts. The rearrangement links TRBV7-9 to TRBJ2-7; maybe TRBD1 (5 bases). Germline assignment: CDR1 SEHNR and CDR2 FQNEAQ (reference sequence). Trimming removed 7 bases from V and 3 bases from J, with 10 bases in between. CDR3 size: 12 residues. Here the CDR3 DNA reads TGTGCCAGCACGATGACAGACTACGAGCAGTACTTC. Amino acid sequence: CASTMTDYEQYF. Based on the CDR3 plus reference TRBV7-9 and TRBJ2-7, the full variable domain is DTGVSQNPRHKITKRGQNVTFRCDPISEHNRLYWYRQTLGQGPEFLTYFQNEAQLEKSRLLSDRFSAERPKGSFSTLEIQRTEQGDSAMYLCASTMTDYEQYFGPGTRLTVT.

The chain links TRBV5-1 to TRBJ1-1; 7 nucleotides align to TRBD1. The V and J ends lost 4 bases and 4 bases, in that order; junction bases with no gene match: 16. Germline CDR1 reads SGHRS; CDR2 reads YFSETQ. The CDR3 consists of 17 residues. CDR3 sequence reads: CASSPVPKTGRTTEAFF. CDR3 nucleotides: TGCGCCAGCAGCCCTGTCCCAAAGACAGGGAGGACCACTGAAGCTTTCTTT.

This clonotype was seen at least ten times. The chain is built from TRBV28 and TRBJ2-7; 7 nucleotides line up with TRBD1. The CDR3 contains 16 residues. Unmatched junction bases numbered 21, after V lost 9 bases and J lost 7 bases. Germline CDR1 and CDR2: MDHEN and SYDVKM. The CDR3 DNA follows: TGTGCCAGTCCCCCGGGACAGTCGTTCCAGGGTGGAGAGCAGTACTTC. Protein sequence: CASPPGQSFQGGEQYF. Drawing the rest from reference TRBV28 and TRBJ2-7, the complete variable domain is DVKVTQSSRYLVKRTGEKVFLECVQDMDHENMFWYRQDPGLGLRLIYFSYDVKMKEKGDIPEGYSVSREKKERFSLILESASTNQTSMYLCASPPGQSFQGGEQYFGPGTRLTVT.

Comment on this clonotype: A clone one base away is much larger, so this may be a read error. The chain links TRBV6-1 to TRBJ2-5; weak D call: TRBD1 (6 bases). Trimming cost V 5 bases and J 7 bases, with 14 bases left between them. The CDR3 has 13 amino acids. CDR1 and CDR2 from the germline V gene are MNHNS and SASEGT. The CDR3 here is CASSIGQIGTQYF. The CDR3 nucleotides are TGTGCCAGCAGTATCGGACAGATCGGGACCCAGTACTTC.

This clonotype was recorded many times. The chain joins TRBV11-2 to TRBJ2-7; D may match TRBD1 or TRBD2 (5 bases each). Germline V CDR1 and CDR2: SGHAT, FQNNGV. V lost 6 bases and J lost 5, with 20 bases in between. This CDR3 comprises 15 residues. In DNA, the CDR3 is TGTGCCAGCAGATACACCGGCCCTCGGGACCACGAGCAGTACTTC. Translated: CASRYTGPRDHEQYF.

In its sample, this clonotype was seen many times. The rearrangement uses TRBV6-5 and TRBJ2-7, with 8 bases fitting TRBD1. The CDR3 has 14 residues. CDR1 and CDR2 (germline): MNHEY, SVGAGI. With 4 bases clipped from V and 5 bases from J, the junction kept 7 bases outside the gene matches. The CDR3 bases are TGTGCCAGCAGTTCCCGGGACAGGTCCAACGAGCAGTACTTC. Translation gives CASSSRDRSNEQYF.

The CDR3 sequence: CASSSTFKGGNTIYF. Written as DNA, the CDR3 is TGTGCCAGCAGTTCCACCTTTAAGGGTGGAAACACCATATATTTT. The J gene is TRBJ1-3, the V gene TRBV27, with D hard to call. Deletions cut 4 bases from V and 3 bases from J, with 13 bases between. Germline CDR1 is MNHEY and CDR2 is SMNVEV (reference sequence). This CDR3 spans 15 amino acids.

This clonotype was recorded a few times. The chain links TRBV2 to TRBJ2-1, with D possibly TRBD1 on 6 matching bases. V lost 0 bases and J lost 5, with 11 bases in between. The CDR3 runs 15 residues. In germline, CDR1 is SNHLY, CDR2 FYNNEI. The CDR3: CASSEALWTDNEQFF. CDR3 nucleotide sequence: TGTGCCAGCAGTGAAGCGCTATGGACAGACAATGAGCAGTTCTTC.

This clonotype was recorded at least ten times. The J gene is TRBJ1-5, the V gene TRBV28, with D maybe TRBD1 (5 bases). Trimming cost V 3 bases and J 5 bases, with 14 bases left between them. The CDR3 contains 15 residues. Germline assignment: CDR1 MDHEN and CDR2 SYDVKM. In DNA, the CDR3 is TGTGCCAGCAGTTTGAGCGGGGCCCTAGATCAGCCCCAGCATTTT. Its protein product is CASSLSGALDQPQHF.

This clonotype was recorded a few times. V is TRBV9 and J is TRBJ1-1; the D is unclear. Germline-derived CDR1 and CDR2 are SGDLS and YYNGEE. V lost 4 bases to trimming and J lost 3 bases, with 10 bases between them. This CDR3 region has 13 residues. The CDR3: CASSPTPDTEAFF. The CDR3 DNA sequence: TGTGCCAGCAGCCCCACCCCGGACACTGAAGCTTTCTTT.

For this clonotype: This may stem from a read error, because a much larger clone lies one nucleotide away. The gene calls are TRBV6-2 or TRBV6-3 and TRBJ2-5; 7 nucleotides align to TRBD2. CDR1 MNHEY and CDR2 SVGEGT come from the germline V gene. The CDR3 consists of 16 residues. The CDR3 bases are TGTGCCAGCGGTTACGAGCGGGAACGATTGGTCGAGACCCAGTACTTC. Encoded protein: CASGYERERLVETQYF.

This clonotype was counted between two and nine times. V and J are TRBV13 and TRBJ1-1; D not certain. CDR3 length: 16 amino acids. V gave up 0 bases and J gave up 4 bases, with 15 bases separating them. Germline V lookup: CDR1 PRHDT, CDR2 FYEKMQ (reference sequence). CDR3 protein: CASSLGRRAGTTEAFF. In DNA, the CDR3 is TGTGCCAGCAGCTTAGGCCGTAGGGCAGGCACCACTGAAGCTTTCTTT.